Each of the 31 T cell receptor beta chains below was sequenced from the same sample in a study of PD-1 blockade in classical Hodgkin lymphoma. Assay used: immunoSEQ multiplex PCR; TCRdb lists only in-frame clones, some missing. This sample has tens of thousands of clones, with 75% to 90% found just once. Patients all relapsed after autologous stem cell transplantation, and there was variation in brentuximab vedotin exposure. Sequenced here: peripheral blood mononuclear cells (PBMCs), sampled at baseline. These receptors were taken from a human donor with classical Hodgkin lymphoma.

This chain connects TRBV6-4 to TRBJ2-6, with D tentatively TRBD1 (6 bases). CDR1 and CDR2 from the germline V gene are MRHNA and SNTAGT. The CDR3 is made up of 16 amino acids. V shed 5 bases and J shed 2 bases, with 13 bases lying between them. The DNA of the CDR3 is TGTGCCAGCAGTAAAACAGGGATCCCTGGGGCCAACGTCCTGACTTTC. It yields the protein CASSKTGIPGANVLTF.

The V gene is TRBV28, the J gene TRBJ1-6; 9 positions agree with TRBD1. The CDR3 is made up of 16 amino acids. The V segment lost 8 bases and the J segment 10 bases; nucleotides outside the gene matches: 15. Germline assignment: CDR1 MDHEN and CDR2 SYDVKM. CDR3 DNA: TGTGCCAGCGGAAGCCTTGCGACAGGGGGACTCTCACCCCTCCACTTT. Amino acids: CASGSLATGGLSPLHF.

This clone was seen a single time. Here the CDR3 reads CASSLSRQSEAFF. The CDR3 DNA is TGTGCCAGCAGTTTATCGCGGCAGAGTGAAGCTTTCTTT. The chain employs TRBV27 and TRBJ1-1; no clear D gene. The germline V gene has CDR1 MNHEY and CDR2 SMNVEV (reference sequence). Trimming took off 0 bases at V and 7 bases at J, with 9 bases between the two ends. CDR3 size: 13 residues.

The rearrangement links TRBV5-4 to TRBJ1-1, with no clear D. CDR1 is SGHNT and CDR2 is YYREEE in the germline V gene (reference sequence). This CDR3 is 15 amino acids long. The V and J ends lost 4 bases and 1 base respectively, with 14 bases between them. The DNA of the CDR3 is TGTGCCAGCAGCCCACCCGGGCGTGCGAACACTGAAGCTTTCTTT. Amino acids: CASSPPGRANTEAFF.

The V gene is TRBV7-8, the J gene TRBJ2-7; D gene ambiguous. The V end was cut by 1 base, the J end by 3 bases, with 13 bases between. Germline V gene lookup returns CDR1 SGHVS and CDR2 FQNEAQ. This CDR3 contains 15 residues. CDR3 DNA sequence: TGTGCCAGCAGCTTAGAAGGCAGCGACCACTACGAGCAGTACTTC. Protein: CASSLEGSDHYEQYF.

V gene TRBV6-5 combines with J gene TRBJ1-1, with D possibly being TRBD1 (6 bases). The V end lost 6 bases, the J end lost 1 base, and 12 bases lay between the germline ends. Germline-derived CDR1 and CDR2 are MNHEY and SVGAGI. CDR3 size: 14 residues. CDR3 nucleotide sequence: TGTGCCAGCAGCCCTGGAGGGGGGAACACTGAAGCTTTCTTT. It codes for CASSPGGGNTEAFF.

The J gene is TRBJ2-5, the V gene TRBV28, with 9 bases identical to TRBD2. The germline CDR1 and CDR2 sequences are MDHEN and SYDVKM. The V and J ends lost 4 bases and 5 bases, in that order; junction bases with no gene match: 8. This CDR3 region has 15 residues. The CDR3 nucleotides read TGTGCCAGCAGTTCCCAGGCGGGGGGGAGGGAGACCCAGTACTTC. This encodes CASSSQAGGRETQYF.

In this sample, this clone turned up once. The genes are TRBV5-1 and TRBJ1-2; D is uncertain. Germline lookup yields CDR1 SGHRS and CDR2 YFSETQ. This CDR3 has 13 amino acids. V lost 7 bases and J lost 8, with 18 bases in between. CDR3 residues: CASWNSGLSGYTF. The CDR3 DNA is TGCGCCAGCTGGAATTCTGGACTGTCAGGCTACACCTTC.

The chain joins TRBV4-1 to TRBJ2-5, with 9 bases fitting TRBD1. V was clipped by 0 bases and J by 5 bases; unmatched bases: 10. Per germline, CDR1 MGHRA and CDR2 YSYEKL. The CDR3 loop spans 17 amino acids. As DNA, the CDR3 is TGCGCCAGCAGCCAAGAGGGGAACAGGGGGCCGTATGAGACCCAGTACTTC. Residues: CASSQEGNRGPYETQYF.

J is TRBJ1-1 and V is TRBV13, with 11 bases fitting TRBD1. The trim removed 2 bases at V and 10 bases at J, leaving 6 bases unmatched. The CDR3 is made up of 14 amino acids. Per the germline V gene, CDR1 is PRHDT and CDR2 is FYEKMQ (reference sequence). CDR3 coding DNA: TGTGCCAGCAGCTTACGGACAGGGGGCTTTGGAGCTTTCTTT. Its translation: CASSLRTGGFGAFF. Based on the CDR3 plus reference TRBV13 and TRBJ1-1, the full variable domain is AAGVIQSPRHLIKEKRETATLKCYPIPRHDTVYWYQQGPGQDPQFLISFYEKMQSDKGSIPDRFSAQQFSDYHSELNMSSLELGDSALYFCASSLRTGGFGAFFGQGTRLTVV.

This clone was detected once. The rearrangement links TRBV18 to TRBJ1-1; D remains ambiguous. Trimming stripped 1 base from V and 11 bases from J, with 11 bases between. CDR3 length: 12 amino acids. Germline V CDR1 and CDR2: KGHSH, LQKENI. In DNA, the CDR3 is TGTGCCAGCTCACCACAGGACCCCCGTGCTTTCTTT. As protein: CASSPQDPRAFF.

The CDR3 DNA is TGTGCCAGCAGCTCTATCCGGGACGGTGGGGCGAACACCGGGGAGCTGTTTTTT. Encoded protein: CASSSIRDGGANTGELFF. This chain uses TRBV7-9 with TRBJ2-2, with D perhaps given as TRBD1 or TRBD2 (5 bases each). Germline assignment: CDR1 SEHNR and CDR2 FQNEAQ (reference sequence). The CDR3 has 18 residues. V was shortened by 4 bases and J by 0 bases, with 18 bases between the two germline ends.

The chain links TRBV19 to TRBJ2-5; 12 bases map to TRBD1. After removal of 5 bases from V and 5 bases from J, the junction contained 3 bases not matched to a gene. The CDR3 loop spans 14 amino acids. Germline V lookup: CDR1 LNHDA, CDR2 SQIVND (reference sequence). As DNA, the CDR3 is TGTGCCAGTAGTGGGGGACAGGGGGCTGAGACCCAGTACTTC. This sequence encodes CASSGGQGAETQYF.

The chain links TRBV13 to TRBJ1-6, with D unclear. There are 12 residues in the CDR3. Trimming cost V 2 bases and J 9 bases, with 5 bases left between them. The germline CDR1 and CDR2 sequences are PRHDT and FYEKMQ (reference sequence). For the CDR3, the DNA is TGTGCCAGCAGCTTATCAGGTTCACCCCTCCACTTT. The encoded protein is CASSLSGSPLHF.

The CDR3 region has the DNA TGTGCCAGCAGTGACCTCTATAGCAATCAGCCCCAGCATTTT. It yields the protein CASSDLYSNQPQHF. The chain employs TRBV6-1 and TRBJ1-5; no clear D gene. CDR3 length: 14 amino acids. CDR1 and CDR2 from the germline V gene are MNHNS and SASEGT. With 3 bases removed from V and 0 bases from J, the gap between germline ends came to 6 bases.

Only a few counts were recorded for this clone. This chain joins TRBV27 and TRBJ2-1; tentative D call: TRBD1 (5 bases). Germline V gives CDR1 MNHEY, CDR2 SMNVEV (reference sequence). The CDR3 totals 16 residues. V gave up 6 bases and J gave up 0 bases, with 15 bases separating them. The CDR3 DNA sequence: TGTGCCAGCAGCCCAGGCCAGGGTCACTCCTACAATGAGCAGTTCTTC. This sequence encodes CASSPGQGHSYNEQFF.

The genes are TRBV6-1 and TRBJ1-1; D is possibly TRBD1 (6 bases). V lost 10 bases, J lost 0 bases, and 18 bases lay in between. Germline V gene data show CDR1 as MNHNS and CDR2 as SASEGT. The CDR3 covers 15 residues. The CDR3 protein is CAIRTVNFMNTEAFF. The CDR3 DNA reads TGTGCCATCAGGACAGTCAATTTTATGAACACTGAAGCTTTCTTT.

The rearrangement links TRBV29-1 to TRBJ2-1; possibly TRBD1 for D (5 bases). The CDR3 spans 13 residues. Looked up from germline, CDR1 is SQVTM and CDR2 is ANQGSEA. V was clipped by 2 bases and J by 5 bases, with 10 bases between them. The DNA for the CDR3 is TGCAGCGTTGAAAAATTGGACAACAATGAGCAGTTCTTC. Its translation is CSVEKLDNNEQFF.

Only one count was recorded for this clone. V and J are TRBV11-2 and TRBJ2-1; a weak D match, TRBD1 (5 bases). Between the trimmed V and J ends, which lost 1 base and 6 bases, there was a span of 10 bases. The CDR3 length is 14 residues. Germline V gene sequence: CDR1 SGHAT, CDR2 FQNNGV. The chain's CDR3 is CASSLAPRGNEQFF. CDR3 nucleotide sequence: TGTGCCAGCAGCTTAGCCCCAAGGGGCAATGAGCAGTTCTTC. The variable domain in full, completed from reference TRBV11-2 and TRBJ2-1, reads EAGVAQSPRYKIIEKRQSVAFWCNPISGHATLYWYQQILGQGPKLLIQFQNNGVVDDSQLPKDRFSAERLKGVDSTLKIQPAKLEDSAVYLCASSLAPRGNEQFFGPGTRLTVL.

The CDR3 reads CASSRNREVNEQFF. The CDR3 nucleotides read TGTGCCAGCAGCCGCAACCGAGAAGTCAATGAGCAGTTCTTC. The V call is TRBV13, the J call TRBJ2-1, with unresolved D. CDR1 PRHDT and CDR2 FYEKMQ come from the germline V gene (reference sequence). Trimming left V 5 bases short and J 6 bases short, with 14 bases between. CDR3 length: 14 amino acids. The variable domain in full, with the rest retrieved from reference TRBV13 and TRBJ2-1, is AAGVIQSPRHLIKEKRETATLKCYPIPRHDTVYWYQQGPGQDPQFLISFYEKMQSDKGSIPDRFSAQQFSDYHSELNMSSLELGDSALYFCASSRNREVNEQFFGPGTRLTVL.

The table lists this clone with a few counts. The CDR3 coding sequence is TGCGCCAGCAGCTTTCGGGCGGCGGGACTCTTTACAGCTTTCTTT. It is translated as CASSFRAAGLFTAFF. V gene TRBV5-1 combines with J gene TRBJ1-1; tentative D call: TRBD1 (5 bases). The germline V gene encodes CDR1 SGHRS and CDR2 YFSETQ. V was clipped by 2 bases and J by 10 bases, with 21 bases between them. This CDR3 has 15 residues.

V is TRBV14 and J is TRBJ2-7; D may match TRBD1 or TRBD2 (5 bases each). Trimming removed 0 bases at V and 10 bases at J, with 16 bases between. This CDR3 contains 14 residues. Germline CDR1 SGHDN, CDR2 FVKESK. CDR3 DNA sequence: TGTGCCAGCAGCCAAGATTTTCGCCGGGACCGTCAGTACTTC. The encoded protein is CASSQDFRRDRQYF.

The gene calls are TRBV19 and TRBJ2-5; perhaps D is TRBD1 or TRBD2 (7 bases each). V gave up 5 bases and J gave up 7 bases, with 14 bases separating them. The CDR3 contains 13 residues. Germline values: CDR1 LNHDA, CDR2 SQIVND (reference sequence). This CDR3 is CASSQGGVGTQYF. The DNA for the CDR3 is TGTGCCAGTAGTCAGGGGGGGGTTGGGACCCAGTACTTC.

In this sample, this clone turned up once. The chain employs TRBV6-1 and TRBJ1-1, with D unclear. Germline V CDR1 and CDR2: MNHNS, SASEGT. Trimming shortened V by 6 bases and J by 7 bases, and 18 bases separated the two germline ends. The length of the CDR3 is 14 residues. The CDR3 protein is CASSLRTTEGEAFF. The CDR3 nucleotides read TGTGCCAGCAGCCTCCGCACTACCGAGGGTGAAGCTTTCTTT.

The chain carries TRBV27 and TRBJ1-1; D gene unclear. Germline lookup yields CDR1 MNHEY and CDR2 SMNVEV (reference sequence). This CDR3 has 15 residues. Deletions cut 1 base from V and 3 bases from J, with 12 bases between. CDR3 amino acids: CASSLYPEDYTEAFF. DNA for the CDR3: TGTGCCAGCAGTTTATACCCTGAAGATTACACTGAAGCTTTCTTT.

The chain links TRBV5-4 to TRBJ2-7, with D possibly TRBD2 on 6 matching bases. With 3 bases removed from V and 3 bases from J, the gap between germline ends came to 16 bases. CDR3 length: 15 amino acids. Germline values: CDR1 SGHNT, CDR2 YYREEE (reference sequence). CDR3 nucleotide sequence: TGTGCCAGCAGCTGGGACGCCGGCGGGATCTACGAGCAGTACTTC. Translation gives CASSWDAGGIYEQYF. Looking up the rest from reference TRBV5-4 and TRBJ2-7 gives the full variable domain: ETGVTQSPTHLIKTRGQQVTLRCSSQSGHNTVSWYQQALGQGPQFIFQYYREEENGRGNFPPRFSGLQFPNYSSELNVNALELDDSALYLCASSWDAGGIYEQYFGPGTRLTVT.

The chain couples TRBV6-1 to TRBJ2-5; the match to TRBD1 covers 7 bases. Germline V lookup: CDR1 MNHNS, CDR2 SASEGT. This CDR3 region has 14 residues. The junction had 6 bases not matched to a gene; V was cut back by 7 bases and J by 1 base. CDR3 nucleotide sequence: TGTGCCAGCACCGCGAGGGACAGCCAAGAGACCCAGTACTTC. Its translation is CASTARDSQETQYF.

This chain connects TRBV2 to TRBJ1-2, with TRBD1 identical over 7 bases. The V and J ends lost 5 bases and 5 bases, in that order; junction bases with no gene match: 8. This CDR3 has 14 residues. Germline-derived CDR1 and CDR2 are SNHLY and FYNNEI. This CDR3 reads CASSSRGVLYGYTF. The CDR3 nucleotides read TGTGCCAGCAGTAGCAGGGGGGTCTTATATGGCTACACCTTC.

This chain joins TRBV11-3 and TRBJ2-3; D is uncertain. V lost 1 base, J lost 5 bases, and 1 base lay in between. The CDR3 runs 11 residues. Per germline, CDR1 SGHNT and CDR2 YENEEA. The CDR3 sequence is CASSLGDTQYF. CDR3 coding DNA: TGTGCCAGCAGCTTAGGAGATACGCAGTATTTT.

The genes are TRBV12-5 and TRBJ2-7, with 8 positions matching TRBD2. J was trimmed by 5 bases and V by 2 bases; bases with no gene match: 8. This CDR3 is built from 15 residues. Germline V gene data show CDR1 as LGHNT and CDR2 as FRNRAP. The CDR3 loop is CASGLNELAVDEQYF. CDR3 DNA sequence: TGTGCTAGTGGTTTGAACGAACTAGCGGTGGACGAGCAGTACTTC.

The chain carries TRBV6-5 and TRBJ2-7; D is tentatively TRBD1 or TRBD2 (5 bases each). V lost 0 bases, J lost 6 bases, and 18 bases lay in between. CDR1 and CDR2 from the germline V gene are MNHEY and SVGAGI. The CDR3 is made up of 16 amino acids. The CDR3, as DNA: TGTGCCAGCAGTTACTCGAAGTCAGGGACCCTGGGCGAGCAGTACTTC. Translating it yields CASSYSKSGTLGEQYF.